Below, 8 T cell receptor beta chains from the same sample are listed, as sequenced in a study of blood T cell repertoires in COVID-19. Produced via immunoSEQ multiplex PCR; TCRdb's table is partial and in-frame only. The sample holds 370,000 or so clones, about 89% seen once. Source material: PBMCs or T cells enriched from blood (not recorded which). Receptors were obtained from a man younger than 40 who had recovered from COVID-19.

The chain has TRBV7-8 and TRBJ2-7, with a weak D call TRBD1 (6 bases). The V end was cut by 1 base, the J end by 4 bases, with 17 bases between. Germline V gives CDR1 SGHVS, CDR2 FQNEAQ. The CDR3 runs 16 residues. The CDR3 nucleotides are TGTGCCAGCAGCTTAGGTTGGCAAGGGGGAGCATACGAGCAGTACTTC. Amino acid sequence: CASSLGWQGGAYEQYF.

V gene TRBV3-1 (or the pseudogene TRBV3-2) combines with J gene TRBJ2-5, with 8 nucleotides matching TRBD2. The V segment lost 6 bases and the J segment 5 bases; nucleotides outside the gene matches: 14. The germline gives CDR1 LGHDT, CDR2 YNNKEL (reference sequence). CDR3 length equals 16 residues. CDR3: CASSKTSGGLWETQYF. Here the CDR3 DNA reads TGTGCCAGCAGTAAAACGAGCGGGGGACTATGGGAGACCCAGTACTTC.

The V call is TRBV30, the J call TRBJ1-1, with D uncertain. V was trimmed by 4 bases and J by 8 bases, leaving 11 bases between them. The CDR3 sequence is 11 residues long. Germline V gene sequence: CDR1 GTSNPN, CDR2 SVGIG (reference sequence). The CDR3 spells CAWTLPREAFF. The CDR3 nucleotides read TGTGCCTGGACCCTCCCCAGGGAAGCTTTCTTT. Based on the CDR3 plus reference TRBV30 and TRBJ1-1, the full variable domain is SQTIHQWPATLVQPVGSPLSLECTVEGTSNPNLYWYRQAAGRGLQLLFYSVGIGQISSEVPQNLSASRPQDRQFILSSKKLLLSDSGFYLCAWTLPREAFFGQGTRLTVV.

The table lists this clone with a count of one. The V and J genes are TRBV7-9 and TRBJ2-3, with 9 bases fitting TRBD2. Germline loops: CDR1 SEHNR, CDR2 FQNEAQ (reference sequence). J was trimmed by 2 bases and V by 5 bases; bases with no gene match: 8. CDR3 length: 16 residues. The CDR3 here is CASSMLAGLSTDTQYF. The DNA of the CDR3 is TGTGCCAGCAGCATGCTAGCGGGGCTATCCACAGATACGCAGTATTTT.

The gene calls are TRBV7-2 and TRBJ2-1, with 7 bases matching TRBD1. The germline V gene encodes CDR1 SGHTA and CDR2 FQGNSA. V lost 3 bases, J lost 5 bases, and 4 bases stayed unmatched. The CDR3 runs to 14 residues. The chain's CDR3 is CASSLTDRDNEQFF. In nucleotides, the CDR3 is TGTGCCAGCAGCTTGACCGACAGGGACAATGAGCAGTTCTTC.

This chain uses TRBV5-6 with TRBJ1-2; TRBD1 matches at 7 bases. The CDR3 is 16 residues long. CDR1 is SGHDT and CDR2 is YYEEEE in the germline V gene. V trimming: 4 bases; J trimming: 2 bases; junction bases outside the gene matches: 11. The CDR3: CASSNPGQSSNYGYTF. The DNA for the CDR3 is TGTGCCAGCAGCAACCCGGGACAGAGTAGCAACTATGGCTACACCTTC.

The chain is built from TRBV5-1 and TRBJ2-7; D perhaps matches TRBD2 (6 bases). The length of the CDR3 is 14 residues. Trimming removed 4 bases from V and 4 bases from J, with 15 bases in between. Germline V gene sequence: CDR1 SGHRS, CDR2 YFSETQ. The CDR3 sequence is CASSIDTAGYEQYF. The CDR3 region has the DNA TGCGCCAGCAGCATCGACACGGCGGGATACGAGCAGTACTTC. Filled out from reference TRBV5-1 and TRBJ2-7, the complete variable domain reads KAGVTQTPRYLIKTRGQQVTLSCSPISGHRSVSWYQQTPGQGLQFLFEYFSETQRNKGNFPGRFSGRQFSNSRSEMNVSTLELGDSALYLCASSIDTAGYEQYFGPGTRLTVT.

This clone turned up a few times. The CDR3 protein is CASSQERNYEQYF. The DNA of the CDR3 is TGTGCCAGCAGCCAAGAGCGGAACTACGAGCAGTACTTC. The V gene is TRBV3-1 (or the pseudogene TRBV3-2), the J gene TRBJ2-7; D is uncertain. The CDR3 runs to 13 residues. Germline values: CDR1 LGHDT, CDR2 YNNKEL (reference sequence). V dropped 0 bases and J dropped 3 bases, with 6 bases sitting between them.